This T cell receptor beta chain was sequenced in a study of blood T cell repertoires in COVID-19 (dated by TCRdb to about 2020). Regarding the research as a whole: The collaborator samples originated in the United States, Italy and Spain and spanned the acute and convalescent phases of COVID-19. The material from the prospective study consisted of cDNA or gDNA derived from T cells, B-cell-depleted T cells, or PBMCs. Deeply sampled blood TCRbeta repertoires from subjects exposed to, actively infected with, or recovered from COVID-19 were included in the dataset. The repertoires were released in a freely available public database intended as a resource for research on the immune response to SARS-CoV-2. The samples were drawn from the first 160 participants of the ongoing ImmuneRACE study and from some 1,300 subjects provided by 6 global collaborators. The sample metadata nearly always contained a de-identified subject ID, COVID-19 status, age in years and sex. Where HLA class I and class II types were available, the types were taken from metadata supplied by the sample provider, not from assay-based typing. The investigation overall reported the following: The quantity of clinical and demographic metadata differed by source and by participant and was supplied without curation.

One collaborating source in Seattle enrolled patients during active infection and followed them longitudinally through the course of disease. Whole blood was collected in K2EDTA tubes by collaborating institutions according to the institutions' own protocols. For TCRbeta analysis, collaborator samples were shipped as frozen whole blood, as isolated PBMCs, or as DNA extracted from either sample type. Comment on this clone: Its antigen has not been determined. Base qualities are not recorded, but no much larger clone differs from it by a single base.

The immunoSEQ Assay, a bias-controlled multiplex PCR, was used to amplify TCRbeta CDR3 regions from genomic DNA. In the original analysis: Nucleated cell counts per sample were estimated from amplification of reference gene primers within the assay. To quantify the absolute abundance of each unique TCRbeta CDR3 rearrangement, sequence reads were collapsed and filtered. For each sample, productive Simpson clonality was calculated by taking the square root of Simpson's diversity index across productive rearrangements. Entries here come from immuneACCESS through TCRdb and include only in-frame sequences with V and J called. Some clones fail to appear in such tables; in the studies checked, an unresolved V gene covers under half of the shortfall, and the cause of the remainder is unknown. The DNA was the basis for D and trimming; V, J and clone size are from that table. The sample table shows 200,000 to 300,000 clones, and around nine tenths are seen once. The leading ten clones occupy more than 4.5% of the sample.

The cysteine opens and the phenylalanine closes a CDR3 of 15 amino acids. The DNA shown is the 45-base CDR3, in frame from base 1. For CDR1 and CDR2, the germline V gene lists MDHEN and SYDVKM. V is clipped by 6 bases and J by 0 bases, and the sequence between their germline boundaries is 13 bases long. The rearranged segments are TRBV28 and TRBJ2-3; the best D guess is TRBD2, with 7 bases matching. Sequenced: peripheral blood. The clonotype originates from a woman in her fifties or sixties with COVID-19, enrolled during active disease. The CDR3 region has the sequence CASRDSGTSTDTQYF. The DNA sequence reads TGTGCCAGCAGGGACAGCGGGACTAGCACAGATACGCAGTATTTT.